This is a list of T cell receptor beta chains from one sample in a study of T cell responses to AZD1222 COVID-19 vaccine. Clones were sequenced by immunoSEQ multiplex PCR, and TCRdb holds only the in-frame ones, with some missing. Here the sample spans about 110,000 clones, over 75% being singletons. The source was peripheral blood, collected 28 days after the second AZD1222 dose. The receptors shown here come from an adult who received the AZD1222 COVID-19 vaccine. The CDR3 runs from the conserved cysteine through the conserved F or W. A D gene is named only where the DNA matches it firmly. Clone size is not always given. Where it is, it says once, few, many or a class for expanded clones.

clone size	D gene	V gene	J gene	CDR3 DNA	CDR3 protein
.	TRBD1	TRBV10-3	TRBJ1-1	TGTGCCATCGGGGCAGGGGGTCGGGCTTTCTTT	CAIGAGGRAFF
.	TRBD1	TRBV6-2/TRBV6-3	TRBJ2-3	TGTGCCAGCAGTCTCCGGGACAGGGCACTCGGTCCCCCAGATACGCAGTATTTT	CASSLRDRALGPPDTQYF
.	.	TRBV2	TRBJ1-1	TGTGCCAGCAGGGATCAGGGCGTTTCGGCTGAAGCTTTCTTT	CASRDQGVSAEAFF
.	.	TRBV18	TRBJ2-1	TGTGCCAGCTCACCAAAACCGGACTCCGAGGTGGGCAATGAGCAGTTCTTC	CASSPKPDSEVGNEQFF
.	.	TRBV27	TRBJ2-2	TGTGCCAGCAGTTTGAGCCCGAACACCGGGGAGCTGTTTTTT	CASSLSPNTGELFF
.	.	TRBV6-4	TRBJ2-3	TGTGCCAGCAGCGCGGGTGGCACAGATACGCAGTATTTT	CASSAGGTDTQYF
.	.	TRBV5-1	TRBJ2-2	TGCGCCAGCAGCGAGGGGCCCGGGGAGCTGTTTTTT	CASSEGPGELFF
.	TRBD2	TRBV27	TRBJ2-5	TGTGCCAGCAGTTTGGGCGCGGGGGGCCGGGGAGAGACCCAGTACTTC	CASSLGAGGRGETQYF
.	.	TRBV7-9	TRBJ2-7	TGTGCCAGCAGCCGTAGGGACTCAGCCTACGAGCAGTACTTC	CASSRRDSAYEQYF
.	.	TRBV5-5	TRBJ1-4	TGTGCCAGCAGCCAGGGACCGTCGGATGGTGAAAAACTGTTTTTT	CASSQGPSDGEKLFF
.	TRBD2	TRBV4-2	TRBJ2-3	TGTGCCAGCAGCCAAGAGGCGCCGGGGGGTGGCACAGATACGCAGTATTTT	CASSQEAPGGGTDTQYF
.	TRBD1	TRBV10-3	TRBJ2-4	TGTGCCATCAGTATGACAGGGGAAGAAAACATTCAGTACTTC	CAISMTGEENIQYF
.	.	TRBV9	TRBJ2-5	TGTGCCAGCAGCGTACAGCATCAAGAGACCCAGTACTTC	CASSVQHQETQYF
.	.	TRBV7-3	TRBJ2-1	TGTGCCAGCAGCCCGACGGTAGGGGAGCAGTTCTTC	CASSPTVGEQFF
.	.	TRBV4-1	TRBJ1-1	TGCGCCAGCAGCCAAGCTACACAGGGTAACACTGAAGCTTTCTTT	CASSQATQGNTEAFF
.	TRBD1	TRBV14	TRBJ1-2	TGTGCCAGCAGCCGCCTACCCCACGGGACAGGGGGCCTGTTTGGCTACACCTTC	CASSRLPHGTGGLFGYTF
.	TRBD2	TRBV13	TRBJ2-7	TGTGCCAGCAGCTTAAACGGGGGGATCTACGAGCAGTACTTC	CASSLNGGIYEQYF
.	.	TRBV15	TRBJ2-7	TGTGCCACCAGCAGAGCGAGGGAGGGGGGGCAGTACTTC	CATSRAREGGQYF
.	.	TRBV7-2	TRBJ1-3	TGTGCCAGCAGCCCGTTTCGAGTTACAAGCTCTGGAAACACCATATATTTT	CASSPFRVTSSGNTIYF
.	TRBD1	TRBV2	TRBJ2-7	TGTGCCAGCAGCGAGGACAGGGGCGACGAGCAGTACTTC	CASSEDRGDEQYF
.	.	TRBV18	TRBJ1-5	TGTGCCAGCTCCCTAAGTAGCGACCTCAATCAGCCCCAGCATTTT	CASSLSSDLNQPQHF
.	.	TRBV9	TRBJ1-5	TGTGCCAGCAGCGTATCCGGGAAGAGCAATCAGCCCCAGCATTTT	CASSVSGKSNQPQHF
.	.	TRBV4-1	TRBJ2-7	TGCGCCAGCAGCTTTGGACGGACTTCCTACGAGCAGTACTTC	CASSFGRTSYEQYF
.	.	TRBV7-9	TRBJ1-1	TGTGCCAGCAGCTTAGGAGGGAAGGTTGAAGCTTTCTTT	CASSLGGKVEAFF
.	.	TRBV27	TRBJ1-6	TGTGCCAGCAGTATTACAGGGTTTAATTCACCCCTCCACTTT	CASSITGFNSPLHF
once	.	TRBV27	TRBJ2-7	TGTGCCACCCGGCCTAGCTCCTACGAGCAGTACTTC	CATRPSSYEQYF
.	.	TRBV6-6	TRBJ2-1	TGTGCCAGCAGTTTAGGTCGGACTTCCTACAATGAGCAGTTCTTC	CASSLGRTSYNEQFF
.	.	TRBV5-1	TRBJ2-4	TGCGCCAGCAGCTTGGAAGGCAAAGAAAACATTCAGTACTTC	CASSLEGKENIQYF
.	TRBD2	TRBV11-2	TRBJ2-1	TGTGCCAGCAGTAGACTAGCGGGGGATAATGAGCAGTTCTTC	CASSRLAGDNEQFF
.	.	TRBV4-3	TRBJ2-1	TGCGCCAGCAGCCAAGATACGGGGAATGAGCAGTTCTTC	CASSQDTGNEQFF
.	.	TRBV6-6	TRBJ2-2	TGTGCCAGCGGTCCACTTACCGGGACCACCGGGAGACGAACCGGGGAGCTGTTTTTT	CASGPLTGTTGRRTGELFF
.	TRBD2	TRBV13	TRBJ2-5	TGTGCCAGCAGCTTAGGAGCGGGGGGTGGAATGGAGACCCAGTACTTC	CASSLGAGGGMETQYF
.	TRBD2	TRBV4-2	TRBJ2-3	TGTGCCAGCAGCCCGAGAGCGGGAGTTGGAGCAGATACGCAGTATTTT	CASSPRAGVGADTQYF
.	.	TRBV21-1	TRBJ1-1	TGTGCCAGCAGCCTCCGGGACAGGGTACGAAGAACTGAAGCTTTCTTT	CASSLRDRVRRTEAFF
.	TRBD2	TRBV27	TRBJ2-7	TGTGCCAGCAGCCCTTTAGCGGGCGGCTCCTACGAGCAGTACTTC	CASSPLAGGSYEQYF
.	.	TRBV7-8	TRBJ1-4	TGTGCCAGCAGCCCCTCGGTCGAGCGGGGTGAAAAACTGTTTTTT	CASSPSVERGEKLFF
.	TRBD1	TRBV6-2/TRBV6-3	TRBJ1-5	TGTGCCAGCAGTTGGACAGGGGGCGGTCAGCCCCAGCATTTT	CASSWTGGGQPQHF
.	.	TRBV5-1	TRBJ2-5	TGCGCCAGCAGCCCCCCGTACCAAGAGACCCAGTACTTC	CASSPPYQETQYF